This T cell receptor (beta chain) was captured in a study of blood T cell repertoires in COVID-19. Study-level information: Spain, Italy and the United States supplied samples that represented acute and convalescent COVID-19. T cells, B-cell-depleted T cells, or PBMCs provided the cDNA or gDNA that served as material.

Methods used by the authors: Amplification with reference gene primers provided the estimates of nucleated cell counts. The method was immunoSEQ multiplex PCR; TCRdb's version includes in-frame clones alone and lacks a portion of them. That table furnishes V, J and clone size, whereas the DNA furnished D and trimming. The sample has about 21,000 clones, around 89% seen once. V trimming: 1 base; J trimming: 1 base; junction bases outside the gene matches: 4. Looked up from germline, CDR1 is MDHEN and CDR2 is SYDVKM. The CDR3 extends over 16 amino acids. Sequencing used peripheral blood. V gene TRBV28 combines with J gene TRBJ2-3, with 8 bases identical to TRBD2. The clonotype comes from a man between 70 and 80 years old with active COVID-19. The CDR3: CASSLLAGGRTDTQYF. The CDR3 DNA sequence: TGTGCCAGCAGTTTATTGGCGGGGGGACGCACAGATACGCAGTATTTT.